This TCR beta chain was recorded in a study of T cells in Graves' hyperthyroidism and ophthalmopathy. Across the study: Sampling of peripheral blood happened at initial diagnosis, prior to any treatment.

The source material, RNA transcripts, was used to amplify TCR beta CDR3 regions. The HTBI primer set was used in a first-round RT-PCR of the TCR CDR3. TCRdb analysed the multiplex PCR reads with MiXCR anew, one entry per CDR3 protein. The sample contains more than 250,000 distinct CDR3 sequences, over 12% of which appear only once. The sample holds many counts of this clonotype. V was clipped by 0 bases and J by 1 base, with 3 bases between them. The CDR3 has 13 residues. CDR1 and CDR2 from the germline V gene are MNHEY and SVGEGT. The TCR sequence derives from a woman between 45 and 65 years old with Graves' hyperthyroidism that later progressed to Graves' ophthalmopathy. Material: blood. V and J are TRBV6-2 or TRBV6-3 and TRBJ1-1; D is unclear. The CDR3 DNA sequence: TGTGCCAGCAGTTACTCGAGGAACACTGAAGCTTTCTTT. This sequence encodes CASSYSRNTEAFF.